This T cell receptor (beta chain) came from a study of shared clonotypes between healthy human individuals. Only in-frame clones appear in the TCRdb table, and some are missing; sequencing was by immunoSEQ multiplex PCR. The sample has about 770,000 clones, around 77% seen once. A note on this clone: Its target is not known.

Whole-study results and caveats: Sharing across four donors was highest in naive CD4 (roughly 5%) and lowest in memory CD8 (0.4%).

This CDR3 is 16 amino acids long. From germline, CDR1 is MNHEY and CDR2 SVGAGI. V dropped 0 bases and J dropped 7 bases, with 19 bases sitting between them. The rearrangement links TRBV6-5 to TRBJ2-7; perhaps TRBD1 as D (6 bases). This clonotype was sampled from a woman in her 30s in good health. Sequences were obtained from memory CD4+ T cells sorted from blood. The subset here: CD45RA-negative fraction. The CDR3 bases are TGTGCCAGCAGTTACTCGCCAGGGGCACCCCCGGGGGAGCAGTACTTC. Its protein is CASSYSPGAPPGEQYF.